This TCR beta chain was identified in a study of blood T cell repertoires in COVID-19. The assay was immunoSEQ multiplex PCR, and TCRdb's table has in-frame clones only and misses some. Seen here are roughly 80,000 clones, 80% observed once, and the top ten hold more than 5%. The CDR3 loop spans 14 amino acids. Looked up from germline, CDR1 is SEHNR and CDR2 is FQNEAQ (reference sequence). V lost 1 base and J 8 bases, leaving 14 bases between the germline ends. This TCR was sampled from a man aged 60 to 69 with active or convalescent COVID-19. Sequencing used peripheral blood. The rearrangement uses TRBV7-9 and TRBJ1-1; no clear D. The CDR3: CASSLDLDIGEAFF. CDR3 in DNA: TGTGCCAGCAGCTTAGATCTCGATATCGGGGAAGCTTTCTTT.